The sequence of this T cell receptor beta chain was determined in a study of T cells in Graves' hyperthyroidism and ophthalmopathy. In this sample, this clonotype turned up once. Its target is not known. Used for diagnoses were clinical symptoms, serum thyroxine and TRAb, thyroid ultrasound and orbital computed tomography. RNA transcripts gave rise to amplified TCR beta CDR3 regions. A first-round RT-PCR of the TCR CDR3 used the HTBI primer set. TCRdb re-called the multiplex PCR reads with MiXCR, one entry per CDR3 protein. The profile covers hundreds of thousands of distinct CDR3 sequences, with roughly 46% appearing a single time and under 8% taken by the ten largest. The study's findings and limits: Stable hyperthyroidism was separated from ophthalmopathy by a model based on 13 V-J features. Blood held most thyroid clonotypes expanded above 0.001 frequency.

The germline V gene encodes CDR1 SGHVS and CDR2 FQNEAQ. The CDR3 spans 16 residues. V was pared by 2 bases and J by 4 bases, with 17 bases between. Material: peripheral blood or thyroid tissue (not recorded which). The chain couples TRBV7-8 to TRBJ1-1; tentatively, D is TRBD1 (6 bases). This TCR came from an adult man with Graves' disease, either hyperthyroidism or ophthalmopathy (not recorded which). CDR3 nucleotides: TGTGCCAGCAGCTTACAGGCAGGGGCAGGTGGCACTGAAGCTTTCTTT. Its protein is CASSLQAGAGGTEAFF.